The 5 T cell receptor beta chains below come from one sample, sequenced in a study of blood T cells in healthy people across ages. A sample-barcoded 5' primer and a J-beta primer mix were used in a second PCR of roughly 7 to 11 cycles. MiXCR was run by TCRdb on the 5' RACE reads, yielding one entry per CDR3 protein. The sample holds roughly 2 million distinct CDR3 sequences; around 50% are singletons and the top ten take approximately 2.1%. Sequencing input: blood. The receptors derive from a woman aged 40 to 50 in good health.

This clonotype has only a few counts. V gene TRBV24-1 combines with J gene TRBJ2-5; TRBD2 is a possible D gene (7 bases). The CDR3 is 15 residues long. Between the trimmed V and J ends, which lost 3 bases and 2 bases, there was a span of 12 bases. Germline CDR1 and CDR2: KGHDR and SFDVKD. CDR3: CATSDRGANQETQYF. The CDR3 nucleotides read TGTGCCACCAGTGATCGGGGGGCGAATCAAGAGACCCAGTACTTC.

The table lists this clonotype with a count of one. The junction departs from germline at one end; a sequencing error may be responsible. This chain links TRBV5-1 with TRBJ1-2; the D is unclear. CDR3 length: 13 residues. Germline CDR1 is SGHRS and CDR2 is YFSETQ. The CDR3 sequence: CVSSLSGNYGYTF. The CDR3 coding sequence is TGCGTCAGCAGCTTGAGCGGTAACTATGGCTACACCTTC.

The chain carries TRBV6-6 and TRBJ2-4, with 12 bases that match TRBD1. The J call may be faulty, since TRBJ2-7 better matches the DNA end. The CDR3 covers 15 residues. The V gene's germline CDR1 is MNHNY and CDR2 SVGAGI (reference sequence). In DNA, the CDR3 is TGTGCCAGCAGCCCTGGGACAGGGGGCGACAACGAGCAGTACTTC. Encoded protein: CASSPGTGGDNEQYF.

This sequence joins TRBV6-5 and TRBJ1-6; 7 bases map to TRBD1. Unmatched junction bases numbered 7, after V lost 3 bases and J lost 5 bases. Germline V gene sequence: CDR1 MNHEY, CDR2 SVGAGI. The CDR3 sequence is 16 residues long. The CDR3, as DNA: TGTGCCAGCAGTTATGTCGGGACAGTGAATAATTCACCCCTCCACTTT. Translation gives CASSYVGTVNNSPLHF.

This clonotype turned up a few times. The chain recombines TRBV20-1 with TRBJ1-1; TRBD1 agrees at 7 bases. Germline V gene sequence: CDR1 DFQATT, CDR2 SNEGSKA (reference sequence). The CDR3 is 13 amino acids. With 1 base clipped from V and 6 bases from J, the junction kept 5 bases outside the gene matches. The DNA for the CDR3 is TGCAGTGCTAGAGGAATCAGGGGGTCTGAAGCTTTCTTT. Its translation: CSARGIRGSEAFF.